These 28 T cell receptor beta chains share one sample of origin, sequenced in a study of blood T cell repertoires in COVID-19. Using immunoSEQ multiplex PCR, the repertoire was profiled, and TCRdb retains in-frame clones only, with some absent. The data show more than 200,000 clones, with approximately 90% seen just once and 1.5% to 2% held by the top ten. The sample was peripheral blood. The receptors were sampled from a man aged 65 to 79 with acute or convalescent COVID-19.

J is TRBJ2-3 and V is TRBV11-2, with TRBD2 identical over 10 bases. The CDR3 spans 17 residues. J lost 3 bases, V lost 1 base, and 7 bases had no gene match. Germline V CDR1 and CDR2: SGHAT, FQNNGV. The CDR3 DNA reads TGTGCCAGCAGCTTAGTAACTAGCGGGACTAGGACAGATACGCAGTATTTT. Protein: CASSLVTSGTRTDTQYF.

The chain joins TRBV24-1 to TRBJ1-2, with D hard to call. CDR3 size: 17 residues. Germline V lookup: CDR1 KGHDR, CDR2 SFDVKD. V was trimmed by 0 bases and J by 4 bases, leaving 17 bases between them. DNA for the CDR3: TGTGCCACCAGTGATTTGCGGGTATTGGGGAGCGGCTATGGCTACACCTTC. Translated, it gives CATSDLRVLGSGYGYTF.

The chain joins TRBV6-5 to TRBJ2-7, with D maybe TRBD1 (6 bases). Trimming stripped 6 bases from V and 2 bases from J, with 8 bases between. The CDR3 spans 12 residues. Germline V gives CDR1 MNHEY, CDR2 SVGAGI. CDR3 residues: CASRQGTYEQYF. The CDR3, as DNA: TGTGCCAGCAGACAGGGCACCTACGAGCAGTACTTC.

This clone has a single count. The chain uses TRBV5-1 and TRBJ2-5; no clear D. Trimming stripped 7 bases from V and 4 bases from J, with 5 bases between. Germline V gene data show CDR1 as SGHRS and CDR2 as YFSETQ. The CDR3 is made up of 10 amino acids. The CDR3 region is CASSGETQYF. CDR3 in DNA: TGCGCCAGCTCGGGAGAGACCCAGTACTTC.

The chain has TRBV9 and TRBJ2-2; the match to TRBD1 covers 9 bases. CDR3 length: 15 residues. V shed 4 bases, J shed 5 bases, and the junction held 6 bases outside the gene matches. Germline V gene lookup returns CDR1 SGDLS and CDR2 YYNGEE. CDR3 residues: CASSSTGTGTGELFF. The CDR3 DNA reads TGTGCCAGCAGCTCGACCGGGACAGGGACCGGGGAGCTGTTTTTT.

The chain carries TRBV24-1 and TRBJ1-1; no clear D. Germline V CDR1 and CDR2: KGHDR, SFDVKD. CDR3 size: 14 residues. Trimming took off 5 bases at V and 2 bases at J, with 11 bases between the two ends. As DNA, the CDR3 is TGTGCCACCAGTGCCGCTAACAGTAACACTGAAGCTTTCTTT. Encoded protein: CATSAANSNTEAFF.

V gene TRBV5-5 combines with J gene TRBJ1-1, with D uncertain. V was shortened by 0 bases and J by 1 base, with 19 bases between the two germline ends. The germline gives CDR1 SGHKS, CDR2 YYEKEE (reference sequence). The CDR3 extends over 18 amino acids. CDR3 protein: CASSLGAGRIAANTEAFF. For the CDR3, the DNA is TGTGCCAGCAGCTTGGGCGCTGGGCGAATTGCAGCGAACACTGAAGCTTTCTTT.

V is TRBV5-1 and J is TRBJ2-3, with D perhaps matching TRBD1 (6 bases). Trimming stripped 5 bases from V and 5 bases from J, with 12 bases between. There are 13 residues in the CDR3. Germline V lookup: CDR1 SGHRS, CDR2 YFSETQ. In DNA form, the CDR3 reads TGCGCCAGCAGGTTAGGGGGTGGAGATACGCAGTATTTT. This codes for CASRLGGGDTQYF.

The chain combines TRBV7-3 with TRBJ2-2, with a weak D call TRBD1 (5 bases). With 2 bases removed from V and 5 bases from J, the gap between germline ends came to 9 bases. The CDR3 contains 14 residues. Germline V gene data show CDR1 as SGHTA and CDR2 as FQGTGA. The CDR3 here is CASSLGAATGELFF. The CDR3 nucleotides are TGTGCCAGCAGCTTAGGGGCAGCTACCGGGGAGCTGTTTTTT.

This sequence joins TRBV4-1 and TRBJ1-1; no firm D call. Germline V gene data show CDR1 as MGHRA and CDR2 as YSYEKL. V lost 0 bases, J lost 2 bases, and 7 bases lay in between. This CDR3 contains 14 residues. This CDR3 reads CASSQETANTEAFF. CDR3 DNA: TGCGCCAGCAGCCAAGAAACAGCTAACACTGAAGCTTTCTTT.

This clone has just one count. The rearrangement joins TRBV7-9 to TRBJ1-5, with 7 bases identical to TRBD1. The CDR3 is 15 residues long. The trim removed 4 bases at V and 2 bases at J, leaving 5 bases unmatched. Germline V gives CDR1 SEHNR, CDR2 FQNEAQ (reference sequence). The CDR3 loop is CASSSGQVRNQPQHF. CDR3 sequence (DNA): TGTGCCAGCAGCTCCGGACAGGTACGCAATCAGCCCCAGCATTTT.

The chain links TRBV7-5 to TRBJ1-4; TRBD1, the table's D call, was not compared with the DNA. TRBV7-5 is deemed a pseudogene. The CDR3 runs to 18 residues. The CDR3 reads CVRSLARSRGQTNEKLFF. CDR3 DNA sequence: TGTGTCAGAAGCTTAGCAAGATCCAGAGGACAGACTAATGAAAAACTGTTTTTT.

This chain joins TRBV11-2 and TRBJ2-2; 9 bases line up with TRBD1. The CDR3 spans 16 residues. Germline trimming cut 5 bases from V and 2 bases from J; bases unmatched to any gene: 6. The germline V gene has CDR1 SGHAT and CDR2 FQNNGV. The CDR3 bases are TGTGCCAGCAGCCCATGGACAGGGGAAAACACCGGGGAGCTGTTTTTT. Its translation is CASSPWTGENTGELFF.

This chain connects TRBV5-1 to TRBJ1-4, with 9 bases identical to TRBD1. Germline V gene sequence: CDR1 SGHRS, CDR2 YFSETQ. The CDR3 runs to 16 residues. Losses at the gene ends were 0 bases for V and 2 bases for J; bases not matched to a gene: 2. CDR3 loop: CASSLGDRVTNEKLFF. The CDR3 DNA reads TGCGCCAGCAGCTTGGGGGACAGGGTCACTAATGAAAAACTGTTTTTT. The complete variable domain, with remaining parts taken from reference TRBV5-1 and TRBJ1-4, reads KAGVTQTPRYLIKTRGQQVTLSCSPISGHRSVSWYQQTPGQGLQFLFEYFSETQRNKGNFPGRFSGRQFSNSRSEMNVSTLELGDSALYLCASSLGDRVTNEKLFFGSGTQLSVL.

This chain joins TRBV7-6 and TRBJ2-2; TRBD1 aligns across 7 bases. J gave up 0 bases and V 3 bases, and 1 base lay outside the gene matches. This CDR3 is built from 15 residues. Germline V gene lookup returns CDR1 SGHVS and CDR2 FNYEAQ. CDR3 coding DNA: TGTGCCAGCAGCTTTGGACAGGCGAACACCGGGGAGCTGTTTTTT. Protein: CASSFGQANTGELFF.

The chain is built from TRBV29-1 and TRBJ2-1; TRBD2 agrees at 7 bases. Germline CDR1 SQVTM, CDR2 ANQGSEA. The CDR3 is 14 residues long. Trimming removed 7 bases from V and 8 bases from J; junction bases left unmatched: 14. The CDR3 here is CSALAVGDFDEQFF. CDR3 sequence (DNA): TGCAGCGCGCTAGCGGTGGGGGACTTCGATGAGCAGTTCTTC.

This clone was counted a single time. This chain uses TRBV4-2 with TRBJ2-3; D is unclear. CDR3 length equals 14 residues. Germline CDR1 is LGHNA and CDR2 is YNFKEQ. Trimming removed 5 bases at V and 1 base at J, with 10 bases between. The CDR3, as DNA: TGTGCCAGCAGCTCCTTTTTAGGCACAGATACGCAGTATTTT. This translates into CASSSFLGTDTQYF.

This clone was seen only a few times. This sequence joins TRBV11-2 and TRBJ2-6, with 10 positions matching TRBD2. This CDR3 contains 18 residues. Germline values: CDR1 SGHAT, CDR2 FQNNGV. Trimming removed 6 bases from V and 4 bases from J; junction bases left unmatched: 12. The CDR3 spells CASSLAGVSTGGANVLTF. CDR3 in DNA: TGTGCCAGCAGTCTAGCGGGAGTCTCTACGGGCGGGGCCAACGTCCTGACTTTC.

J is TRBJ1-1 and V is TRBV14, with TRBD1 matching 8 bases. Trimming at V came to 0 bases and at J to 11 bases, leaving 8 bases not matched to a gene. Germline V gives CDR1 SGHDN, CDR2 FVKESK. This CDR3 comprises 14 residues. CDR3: CASSQEWAGGRAFF. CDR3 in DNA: TGTGCCAGCAGCCAAGAGTGGGCAGGGGGCAGGGCTTTCTTT.

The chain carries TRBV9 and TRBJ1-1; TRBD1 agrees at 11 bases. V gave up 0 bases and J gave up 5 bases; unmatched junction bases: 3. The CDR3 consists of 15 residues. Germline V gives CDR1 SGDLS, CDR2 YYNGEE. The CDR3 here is CASSVGGTGGTEAFF. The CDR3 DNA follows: TGTGCCAGCAGCGTAGGAGGGACAGGGGGTACTGAAGCTTTCTTT.

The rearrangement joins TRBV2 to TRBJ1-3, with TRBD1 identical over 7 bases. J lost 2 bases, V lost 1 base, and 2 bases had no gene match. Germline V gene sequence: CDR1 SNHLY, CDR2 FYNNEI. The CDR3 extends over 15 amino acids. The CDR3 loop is CASSEGQGAGNTIYF. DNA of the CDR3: TGTGCCAGCAGTGAAGGGCAGGGGGCTGGAAACACCATATATTTT.

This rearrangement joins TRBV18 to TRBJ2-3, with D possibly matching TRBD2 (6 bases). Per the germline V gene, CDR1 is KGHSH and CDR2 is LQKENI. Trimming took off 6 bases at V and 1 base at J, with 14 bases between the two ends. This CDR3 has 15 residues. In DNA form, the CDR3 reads TGTGCCAGCTCTACACTAGCTCCCCGCACAGATACGCAGTATTTT. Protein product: CASSTLAPRTDTQYF.

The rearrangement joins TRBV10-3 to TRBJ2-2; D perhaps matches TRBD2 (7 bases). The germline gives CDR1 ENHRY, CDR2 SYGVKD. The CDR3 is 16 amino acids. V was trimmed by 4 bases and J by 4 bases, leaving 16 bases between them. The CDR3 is CAISGGAGVRTGELFF. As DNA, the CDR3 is TGTGCCATCAGTGGGGGGGCGGGAGTACGCACCGGGGAGCTGTTTTTT.

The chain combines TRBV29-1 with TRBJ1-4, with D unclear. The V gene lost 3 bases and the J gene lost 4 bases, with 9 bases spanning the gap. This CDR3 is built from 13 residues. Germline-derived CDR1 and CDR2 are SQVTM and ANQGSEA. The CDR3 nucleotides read TGCAGCGTTGAGGAGGGTGTTAATGAAAAACTGTTTTTT. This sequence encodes CSVEEGVNEKLFF.

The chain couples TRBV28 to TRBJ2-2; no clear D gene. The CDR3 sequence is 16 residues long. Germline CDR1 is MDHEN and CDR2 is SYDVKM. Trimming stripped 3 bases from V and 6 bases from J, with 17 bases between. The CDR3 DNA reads TGTGCCAGCAGTTTGGAGAGTGGCCGTATCGCCGGGGAGCTGTTTTTT. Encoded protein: CASSLESGRIAGELFF.

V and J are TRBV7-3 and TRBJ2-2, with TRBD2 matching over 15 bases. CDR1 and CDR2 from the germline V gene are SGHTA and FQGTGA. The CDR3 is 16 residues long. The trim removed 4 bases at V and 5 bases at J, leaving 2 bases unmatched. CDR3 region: CASSSGLAGGTGELFF. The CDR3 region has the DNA TGTGCCAGCAGCTCTGGACTAGCGGGAGGGACCGGGGAGCTGTTTTTT.

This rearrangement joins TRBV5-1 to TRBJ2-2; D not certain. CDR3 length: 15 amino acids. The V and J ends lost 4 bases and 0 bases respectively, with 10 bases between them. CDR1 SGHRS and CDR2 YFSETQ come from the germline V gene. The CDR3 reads CASSTVPPNTGELFF. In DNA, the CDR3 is TGCGCCAGCAGCACTGTTCCACCGAACACCGGGGAGCTGTTTTTT.

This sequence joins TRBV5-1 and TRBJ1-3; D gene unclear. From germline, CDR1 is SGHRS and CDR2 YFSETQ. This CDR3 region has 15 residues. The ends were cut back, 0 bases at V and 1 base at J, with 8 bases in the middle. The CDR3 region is CASSLGSESGNTIYF. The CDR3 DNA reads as TGCGCCAGCAGCTTGGGATCTGAGTCTGGAAACACCATATATTTT.